This T cell receptor beta chain was retrieved from a study of T cell repertoires in cytomegalovirus infection. TCRdb recomputed calls from the reads with MiXCR, one row per CDR3 protein. Altogether roughly 340,000 distinct CDR3 sequences are present, under 35% being singletons, with the ten largest covering around 18%. Many counts were recorded for this clonotype. Its matching antigen is unknown. This CDR3 is 14 amino acids long. CDR1 and CDR2 (germline): SGHTA, FQGNSA. Trimming stripped 5 bases from V and 5 bases from J, with 16 bases between. This TCR was recovered from a human donor in good health (CMV status not recorded). Some clones in this sample may be carry-over from other donors' samples. The chain couples TRBV7-2 to TRBJ2-7; the D is unclear. The sample consisted of cultured PBMCs, taken from culture after CMV antigen stimulation. This chain's CDR3 is CASSPRTAANEQYF. CDR3 in DNA: TGTGCCAGCAGCCCCCGTACCGCGGCCAACGAGCAGTACTTC.